These 14 T cell receptor beta chains were sequenced from one sample in a study of blood T cells in healthy people across ages. Sample-barcoded 5' priming and a J-beta primer mix drove a second PCR of roughly 6 to 12 cycles. TCRdb analysed the 5' RACE reads with MiXCR anew, one entry per CDR3 protein. The table has 1.5 million to 2 million distinct CDR3 sequences, around 35% seen once. The source material was blood. The receptor source for this set is a woman aged 25 to 39 in good health.

This chain joins TRBV20-1 and TRBJ2-7, with TRBD2 identical over 13 bases. Losses at the gene ends were 1 base for V and 6 bases for J; bases not matched to a gene: 6. This CDR3 region has 15 residues. Germline CDR1 is DFQATT and CDR2 is SNEGSKA (reference sequence). The CDR3: CSARGTSGSLLEQYF. Written as DNA, the CDR3 is TGCAGTGCTAGAGGGACTAGCGGGAGTCTCCTCGAGCAGTACTTC.

The gene calls are TRBV3-1 and TRBJ2-7; TRBD2 matches at 7 bases. V trimming: 4 bases; J trimming: 7 bases; junction bases outside the gene matches: 16. Germline V gene sequence: CDR1 LGHDT, CDR2 YNNKEL (reference sequence). This CDR3 region has 16 residues. The CDR3 reads CASSLMATSARAEQYF. CDR3 sequence (DNA): TGTGCCAGCAGCCTTATGGCTACTAGCGCAAGGGCAGAGCAGTACTTC.

This chain uses TRBV3-1 with TRBJ1-1; tentative D call: TRBD1 (5 bases). The germline gives CDR1 LGHDT, CDR2 YNNKEL (reference sequence). V gave up 7 bases and J gave up 6 bases, with 15 bases separating them. CDR3 length equals 13 residues. CDR3 in DNA: TGTGCCAGCATCCCGGGAGGGGCGGCTGAAGCTTTCTTT. Protein product: CASIPGGAAEAFF.

The chain joins TRBV6-1 to TRBJ2-7, with 8 bases that match TRBD1. The CDR3 spans 16 residues. The ends lost 7 bases at V and 4 bases at J; junction bases unmatched: 15. The germline V gene has CDR1 MNHNS and CDR2 SASEGT. The CDR3 is CASMDREVAGRYEQYF. CDR3 coding DNA: TGTGCCAGCATGGACAGGGAGGTCGCGGGACGGTACGAGCAGTACTTC.

This clonotype was counted ten times or more. The V and J genes are TRBV7-2 and TRBJ2-5; D uncertain. The CDR3 consists of 12 residues. Germline CDR1 and CDR2: SGHTA and FQGNSA. The V gene lost 3 bases and the J gene lost 4 bases, with 6 bases spanning the gap. CDR3 DNA: TGTGCCAGCAGCTTCACGGGAGAGACCCAGTACTTC. It specifies CASSFTGETQYF.

This clonotype was recorded a few times. V and J are TRBV13 and TRBJ2-7; 7 bases line up with TRBD1. The J segment lost 3 bases and the V segment lost 5 bases, leaving 4 bases of the junction unmatched. Germline V gene sequence: CDR1 PRHDT, CDR2 FYEKMQ (reference sequence). This CDR3 is built from 13 residues. The CDR3 sequence: CASSRQGFYEQYF. CDR3 coding DNA: TGTGCCAGCAGCCGACAGGGATTCTACGAGCAGTACTTC.

Note on this clonotype: At one of its ends the junction is not consistent with the germline gene, which may arise from a read error. The chain links TRBV6-5 to TRBJ2-7; D gene ambiguous. Germline CDR1 reads MNHEY; CDR2 reads SVGAGI. This CDR3 region has 14 residues. The CDR3 region is CANSYSTDSYEQYF. DNA of the CDR3: TGTGCCAACAGTTACTCGACGGACTCCTACGAGCAGTACTTC.

V and J are TRBV20-1 and TRBJ2-3; 7 nucleotides align to TRBD1. Trimming removed 1 base from V and 7 bases from J; junction bases left unmatched: 14. This CDR3 is built from 16 residues. The germline gives CDR1 DFQATT, CDR2 SNEGSKA (reference sequence). The CDR3 DNA is TGCAGTGCTAGAGGTCTGCCAGGGGGAGTGACAAATACGCAGTATTTT. Translated: CSARGLPGGVTNTQYF.

In the case of this clonotype: A much larger clone differs by one base, so this may be a read error. The J gene is TRBJ2-7, the V gene TRBV25-1; D is possibly TRBD1 (5 bases). V was clipped by 1 base and J by 6 bases, with 13 bases between them. The CDR3 runs to 14 residues. Germline V gene sequence: CDR1 MGHDK, CDR2 SYGVNS. As DNA, the CDR3 is TGTGCCAGCAGTGAATGGGGCCGCCTGTCCGAGCAGTACTTC. Amino acid sequence: CASSEWGRLSEQYF.

The rearrangement joins TRBV4-2 to TRBJ2-1; D gene uncertain. V lost 1 base and J 7 bases, leaving 5 bases between the germline ends. Germline V gene lookup returns CDR1 LGHNA and CDR2 YNFKEQ. The CDR3 consists of 12 residues. The DNA for the CDR3 is TGTGCCAGCAGCCAAGTATGGAATGAGCAGTTCTTC. Translating gives CASSQVWNEQFF.

V usage is TRBV28 and J usage is TRBJ2-5; 7 bases map to TRBD1. CDR1 and CDR2 from the germline V gene are MDHEN and SYDVKM. J was trimmed by 2 bases and V by 7 bases; bases with no gene match: 4. The CDR3 runs 13 residues. CDR3 loop: CASIKDRQETQYF. The CDR3 bases are TGTGCCAGCATAAAGGACAGGCAAGAGACCCAGTACTTC. Full variable domain (missing parts from reference TRBV28 and TRBJ2-5): DVKVTQSSRYLVKRTGEKVFLECVQDMDHENMFWYRQDPGLGLRLIYFSYDVKMKEKGDIPEGYSVSREKKERFSLILESASTNQTSMYLCASIKDRQETQYFGPGTRLLVL.

The chain couples TRBV12-3 or TRBV12-4 to TRBJ2-2; 7 bases map to TRBD1. V lost 8 bases and J lost 7; bases outside the gene matches: 4. The CDR3 consists of 12 residues. The chain's CDR3 is CASLTGIGELFF. The CDR3 nucleotides read TGTGCCAGCTTGACAGGGATCGGGGAGCTGTTTTTT.

The rearrangement links TRBV12-3 or TRBV12-4 to TRBJ2-7, with D possibly matching TRBD2 (6 bases). The last part of the DNA fits TRBJ2-5 better; the J call may be wrong. The CDR3 sequence is 16 residues long. The CDR3 loop reads CASAISGAGRVETQYF. The CDR3 nucleotides read TGTGCCAGCGCCATTTCCGGGGCGGGAAGGGTGGAGACCCAGTACTTC.

This clonotype came up a few times. This chain joins TRBV19 and TRBJ2-1; 8 positions agree with TRBD1. The ends lost 3 bases at V and 3 bases at J; junction bases unmatched: 4. Germline V lookup: CDR1 LNHDA, CDR2 SQIVND (reference sequence). This CDR3 has 15 residues. The CDR3 DNA reads as TGTGCCAGTAGTATCGTGGGGACAGGCTACAATGAGCAGTTCTTC. Its translation: CASSIVGTGYNEQFF.